The 25 T cell receptor beta chains below were found in one sample sequenced in a study of a mutant IDH1 vaccine in newly diagnosed glioma (dated by TCRdb to about 2021). The library was produced with the immunoSEQ multiplex PCR assay. TCRdb took this table from immuneACCESS and kept in-frame rearrangements with V and J called. Such tables lack part of the clones; where checked against another copy, unresolved V genes explain under half of the gap, and the rest is unexplained. This sample comprises fewer than 70,000 clones, 85% to 90% of them detected only once. The ten biggest clones cover about 2% of the sample. The intended sense of this specimen's time point label: week 35, safety follow-up. Every vaccine dose consisted of 300 ug of a 20-mer mutant IDH1 peptide in Montanide, administered subcutaneously together with topical imiquimod. What these receptors recognize is not known. Source: PBMCs, taken from a glioma patient whose treatment included an IDH1 peptide vaccine. The receptor source for this set is a man aged 30 to 45 with glioma.

The genes are TRBV6-5 and TRBJ2-3; TRBD2 aligns across 8 bases. CDR1 MNHEY and CDR2 SVGAGI come from the germline V gene. V shed 6 bases and J 8 bases; nucleotides not matched to a gene: 7. The CDR3 totals 13 residues. CDR3 nucleotides: TGTGCCAGCAGCGCTGGACTAGCCGGTACGCAGTATTTT. Its translation: CASSAGLAGTQYF.

The chain combines TRBV18 with TRBJ1-6; D may be TRBD1 (5 bases). V dropped 6 bases and J dropped 7 bases, with 19 bases sitting between them. The germline V gene has CDR1 KGHSH and CDR2 LQKENI. The CDR3 is made up of 16 amino acids. The CDR3 DNA reads as TGTGCCAGCTCGGCCACGGGTACGGGGCCGAATTCACCCCTCCACTTT. It yields the protein CASSATGTGPNSPLHF.

The V call is TRBV4-1, the J call TRBJ2-7, with 11 bases identical to TRBD2. The J segment lost 4 bases and the V segment lost 1 base, leaving 6 bases of the junction unmatched. This CDR3 comprises 16 residues. Germline V CDR1 and CDR2: MGHRA, YSYEKL. The CDR3 DNA sequence: TGCGCCAGCAGCCAAGTATTACTAGCGGGGGTGTACGAGCAGTACTTC. This codes for CASSQVLLAGVYEQYF.

CDR3 bases: TGCGCCACCTCCCCCCGGGGCAGCAAGGGAGAAAAACTGTTTTTT. Amino acids: CATSPRGSKGEKLFF. The chain employs TRBV5-1 and TRBJ1-4, with D possibly matching TRBD1 (5 bases). Looked up from germline, CDR1 is SGHRS and CDR2 is YFSETQ. The length of the CDR3 is 15 residues. Trimming cost V 9 bases and J 8 bases, with 23 bases left between them.

This clone has just one count. The rearrangement joins TRBV4-3 to TRBJ1-3; a possible D gene is TRBD1 (6 bases). V was cut by 0 bases and J by 3 bases, with 12 bases left in between. Germline V gene lookup returns CDR1 LGHNA and CDR2 YSLEER. The CDR3 is 16 residues long. Here the CDR3 reads CASSQESGEVGNTIYF. In nucleotides, the CDR3 is TGCGCCAGCAGCCAAGAGTCAGGGGAGGTTGGAAACACCATATATTTT.

This clone was picked up one time. The gene calls are TRBV14 and TRBJ1-1; possibly TRBD1 for D (6 bases). Trimming took off 6 bases at V and 5 bases at J, with 16 bases between the two ends. Germline CDR1 and CDR2: SGHDN and FVKESK. The CDR3 contains 14 residues. For the CDR3, the DNA is TGTGCCAGCAGGCCGACAGGACAATTAACTGAAGCTTTCTTT. Its protein is CASRPTGQLTEAFF. Full variable domain (missing parts from reference TRBV14 and TRBJ1-1): EAGVTQFPSHSVIEKGQTVTLRCDPISGHDNLYWYRRVMGKEIKFLLHFVKESKQDESGMPNNRFLAERTGGTYSTLKVQPAELEDSGVYFCASRPTGQLTEAFFGQGTRLTVV.

The V call is TRBV19, the J call TRBJ1-2; 8 bases are shared with TRBD1. Looked up from germline, CDR1 is LNHDA and CDR2 is SQIVND (reference sequence). The CDR3 runs to 14 residues. V shed 10 bases and J 2 bases; nucleotides not matched to a gene: 9. The CDR3 DNA sequence: TGTGCCACATGTGACAGGGGATCAAACTATGGCTACACCTTC. Translated, it gives CATCDRGSNYGYTF.

The chain recombines TRBV30 with TRBJ2-7; TRBD1 is a possible D gene (5 bases). The CDR3 contains 14 residues. The V end was cut by 4 bases, the J end by 2 bases, with 15 bases between. CDR1 is GTSNPN and CDR2 is SVGIG in the germline V gene (reference sequence). This CDR3 is CAWTGLTPPYEQYF. CDR3 DNA: TGTGCCTGGACAGGGCTTACACCCCCCTACGAGCAGTACTTC.

This chain uses TRBV27 with TRBJ2-2, with D maybe TRBD2 (6 bases). V dropped 3 bases and J dropped 5 bases, with 19 bases sitting between them. Looked up from germline, CDR1 is MNHEY and CDR2 is SMNVEV (reference sequence). The CDR3 is 17 amino acids. CDR3 nucleotide sequence: TGTGCCAGCAGTTTCAGGGAAGTAGGGGCGGGGACCGGGGAGCTGTTTTTT. Amino acid sequence: CASSFREVGAGTGELFF.

This clone was observed once. The CDR3 sequence: CASRRTDANSPLHF. CDR3 sequence (DNA): TGTGCCAGCAGGCGAACAGACGCTAATTCACCCCTCCACTTT. The J gene is TRBJ1-6, the V gene TRBV5-4; D is ambiguous. CDR1 is SGHNT, CDR2 YYREEE, per germline (reference sequence). The CDR3 totals 14 residues. Trimming pared 5 bases from V and 6 bases from J, leaving 12 bases between.

This chain uses TRBV14 with TRBJ2-3, with D unclear. CDR3 length equals 14 residues. Germline CDR1 and CDR2: SGHDN and FVKESK. Trimming removed 1 base at V and 2 bases at J, with 7 bases between. The CDR3 sequence: CASSQVVHTDTQYF. The CDR3 DNA follows: TGTGCCAGCAGCCAAGTGGTTCACACAGATACGCAGTATTTT.

J is TRBJ2-2 and V is TRBV2; D may match TRBD1 or TRBD2 (5 bases each). Deletions cut 5 bases from V and 6 bases from J, with 16 bases between. This CDR3 is built from 15 residues. The V gene's germline CDR1 is SNHLY and CDR2 FYNNEI. CDR3 bases: TGTGCCAGCAGTCCAGTGGGGGAGTGGGCCGGGGAGCTGTTTTTT. Translation gives CASSPVGEWAGELFF.

The chain employs TRBV7-8 and TRBJ1-2, with D possibly TRBD1 on 6 matching bases. V dropped 6 bases and J dropped 8 bases, with 16 bases sitting between them. The germline V gene has CDR1 SGHVS and CDR2 FQNEAQ. This CDR3 spans 13 amino acids. The CDR3: CASRDSTVRGYTF. CDR3 coding DNA: TGTGCCAGCAGGGACAGTACGGTCCGGGGCTACACCTTC.

This clone was seen only once. The chain has TRBV29-1 and TRBJ2-1; perhaps TRBD2 as D (5 bases). The CDR3 spans 15 residues. Germline values: CDR1 SQVTM, CDR2 ANQGSEA. Deletions cut 1 base from V and 0 bases from J, with 10 bases between. In nucleotides, the CDR3 is TGCAGCGTTGAAGGTTCGAGCGGCTCCTACAATGAGCAGTTCTTC. It codes for CSVEGSSGSYNEQFF.

The rearrangement joins TRBV9 to TRBJ1-2; D is unresolved. Germline assignment: CDR1 SGDLS and CDR2 YYNGEE. V was shortened by 7 bases and J by 7 bases, with 11 bases between the two germline ends. The CDR3 consists of 11 residues. The CDR3 protein is CASFAKGGYTF. CDR3 sequence (DNA): TGTGCCAGCTTCGCAAAGGGTGGCTACACCTTC.

The V call is TRBV7-8, the J call TRBJ2-7; possibly TRBD1 or TRBD2 for D (5 bases each). Trimming left V 5 bases short and J 0 bases short, with 11 bases between. Germline CDR1 and CDR2: SGHVS and FQNEAQ. The CDR3 length is 14 residues. The CDR3: CASSPGTDSYEQYF. The CDR3 region has the DNA TGTGCCAGCAGCCCCGGGACGGACTCCTACGAGCAGTACTTC.

This clone turned up a few times. The V and J genes are TRBV4-1 and TRBJ1-2; D is unclear. Germline loops: CDR1 MGHRA, CDR2 YSYEKL. This CDR3 contains 11 residues. Trimming pared 5 bases from V and 13 bases from J, leaving 14 bases between. The CDR3 region is CASSELGRFTF. CDR3 DNA: TGCGCCAGCAGCGAACTCGGAAGGTTCACCTTC.

This sequence joins TRBV21-1 and TRBJ2-1; the table's D call, TRBD2, was not checked against the DNA. TRBV21-1 corresponds to a pseudogene. The CDR3 is 13 residues long. The CDR3 coding sequence is TGTGCCAGCAGCCGTAGATCCTACAATGAGCAGTTCTTC. Translating gives CASSRRSYNEQFF.

The gene calls are TRBV28 and TRBJ2-2; 14 nucleotides align to TRBD2. Germline assignment: CDR1 MDHEN and CDR2 SYDVKM. The CDR3 runs to 22 residues. The ends lost 6 bases at V and 6 bases at J; junction bases unmatched: 24. The DNA for the CDR3 is TGTGCCAGCAGGAGACCCGGAGGGAAACCGGGACTAGCGGGGGCCGCGGCCGGGGAGCTGTTTTTT. It translates to CASRRPGGKPGLAGAAAGELFF.

The rearrangement uses TRBV27 and TRBJ2-7; either TRBD1 or TRBD2 may fit D (5 bases each). The CDR3 spans 16 residues. From germline, CDR1 is MNHEY and CDR2 SMNVEV (reference sequence). Trimming removed 3 bases at V and 1 base at J, with 16 bases between. The CDR3: CASSLSAGTASYEQYF. Written as DNA, the CDR3 is TGTGCCAGCAGTTTGTCTGCCGGGACCGCGTCCTACGAGCAGTACTTC.

The chain uses TRBV18 and TRBJ1-1; D not resolved. Deletions cut 3 bases from V and 4 bases from J, with 12 bases between. Germline V CDR1 and CDR2: KGHSH, LQKENI. The CDR3 spans 14 residues. CDR3 in DNA: TGTGCCAGCTCACCGGTGAATACAGTCACTGAAGCTTTCTTT. Protein sequence: CASSPVNTVTEAFF.

This sequence joins TRBV27 and TRBJ2-3; no reliable D call. The CDR3 is 13 amino acids. Germline CDR1 and CDR2: MNHEY and SMNVEV (reference sequence). The ends were cut back, 3 bases at V and 4 bases at J, with 8 bases in the middle. CDR3 residues: CASSLLGPDTQYF. DNA of the CDR3: TGTGCCAGCAGTTTGCTCGGGCCAGATACGCAGTATTTT.

The chain has TRBV15 and TRBJ2-1; D may be TRBD2 (6 bases). Germline V gives CDR1 LNHNV, CDR2 YYDKDF (reference sequence). Trimming removed 1 base from V and 2 bases from J, with 15 bases in between. This CDR3 spans 17 amino acids. CDR3 loop: CATSRVTGSGTYNEQFF. The CDR3 DNA reads TGTGCCACCAGCAGAGTGACCGGGAGCGGAACCTACAATGAGCAGTTCTTC.

The chain carries TRBV7-2 and TRBJ1-2; 7 bases match TRBD1. This CDR3 region has 13 residues. V dropped 1 base and J dropped 5; count of bases not matched to a gene: 1. Germline-derived CDR1 and CDR2 are SGHTA and FQGNSA. This CDR3 is CASSLEQGYGYTF. The CDR3 nucleotides are TGTGCCAGCAGCTTAGAACAGGGGTATGGCTACACCTTC.

The CDR3 region has the DNA TGTGCCAGCAGCTTGGCCGGGGAGGGCCAAGAGACCCAGTACTTC. Amino acid sequence: CASSLAGEGQETQYF. The rearrangement links TRBV5-6 to TRBJ2-5; TRBD2 agrees at 7 bases. Germline-derived CDR1 and CDR2 are SGHDT and YYEEEE. CDR3 length: 15 amino acids. V trimming: 0 bases; J trimming: 1 base; junction bases outside the gene matches: 3.